The present T cell receptor (beta chain) was sequenced within a study of radiation and T cells in renal cell carcinoma (dated by TCRdb to the early 2020s). Looking at the study overall: TCR beta sequencing covered 55 or so samples in total, comprising some 26 tumors and around 27 peripheral blood samples. The final blood draw was performed at 4 weeks after radiation, at the same time as nephrectomy. Across all 53 samples, 4,000,000 or so unique CDR3 nucleotide sequences encoding 2,658,974 unique CDR3 amino acid sequences were identified. What the study reported, not specific to this receptor: Top tumor clonotypes rose in blood from baseline to 2 weeks post-radiation, then contracted by 4 weeks, suggesting transient expansion of tumor-resident clones. Because pretreatment tumor biopsies were not available, the study could not determine whether clonotypes were already present within the tumor at baseline. Effects of radiation dose or scheduling on the TCR repertoire could not be addressed with the single-armed trial design. Dynamics of the blood repertoire were not tracked past 4 weeks after treatment.

Following the manufacturer's recommendations, the immunoSEQ kit was used to generate TCR beta libraries from genomic DNA. To prepare the libraries, a first multiplex PCR with proprietary primers was run, followed by a second PCR that added unique barcodes, and a bead cleanup was done after each round. Each sample batch included a kit-provided positive control reaction and a negative control reaction. The final libraries were assessed on an Agilent 4200 TapeStation D1000 ScreenTape, pooled by volume, and quantified by qPCR. Sequencing was performed on an Illumina NextSeq500 using a MidOutput 150-cycle cartridge, with 156 Read1 cycles, 15 Index1 cycles, and the kit custom primers. The pooled library was loaded at around 1 pM with a roughly 20% PhiX control spike-in. The authors' analysis ran thus. Vendor-processed data were analyzed in R, with a clonotype defined as all T cells sharing the same CDR3 nucleotide sequence. In the clone abundance analyses, frequencies were normalized to the 10,000 most abundant clones in each sample. Public T cell clones, which averaged fewer than five per sample, were excluded before analysis. Tumor-enriched and baseline blood-enriched clonotypes were defined by at least a 32-fold difference in abundance between compartments. Clonotypes expanded or contracted between blood time points were identified with a beta-binomial differential abundance model. The Baroni-Urbani and Buser coefficient was used to measure tumor-blood repertoire similarity, and groups were compared with two-tailed Wilcoxon tests in R. What TCRdb holds here is the immuneACCESS table cut down to in-frame rearrangements. Part of the clones is not present; checked against another copy, under half of the missing clones reflect an unresolved V gene, and the others are unexplained. That table supplies the V and J calls and clone size; D and trimming were determined from the DNA. The sample has around 100,000 clones on record, 80% to 90% of them singletons. The ten largest account for around 7.7% of the sample.

From the cysteine through the phenylalanine, the CDR3 covers 14 amino acids. Only CDR3 DNA is held: 42 bases, read in frame from base 1. V has 4 bases trimmed and J has 4 bases trimmed; junction bases matching no gene number 3. The germline V gene (reference sequence) yields SEHNR for CDR1 and FQNEAQ for CDR2. Concerning this clone itself: No cognate antigen has been identified for it. No base quality information exists; no much larger clone differs at one position.

The time point label corresponds to: blood 4 weeks post-SBRT, at nephrectomy. The meaning of the sample's treatment or condition label: 15 Gy SBRT to primary tumor, nephrectomy 4 weeks later. Samples came from a clinical trial, in which primary renal cell carcinomas received 15 Gy stereotactic body radiation therapy followed by nephrectomy 4 weeks later. To follow tumor-enriched clonotypes, peripheral blood was collected serially from radiation-treated patients at baseline and again at 2 weeks and 4 weeks after SBRT. All patients had renal cell carcinoma with clear cell pathology. Genomic DNA for TCR sequencing was prepared using the QIAamp DNA Blood Mini Kit (Qiagen). The analyses included just those samples that passed every quality control check.

The receptor comes from a man aged 55 to 69 with renal cell carcinoma. The V gene is TRBV7-9 and the J gene is TRBJ2-1, with 8 bases matching TRBD1. This specimen consisted of blood, obtained from a patient whose treatment included radiotherapy and nephrectomy. Here is the DNA: TGTGCCAGCAGCTACCGGGACAGGTACAATGAGCAGTTCTTC. Translated, this gives CASSYRDRYNEQFF.